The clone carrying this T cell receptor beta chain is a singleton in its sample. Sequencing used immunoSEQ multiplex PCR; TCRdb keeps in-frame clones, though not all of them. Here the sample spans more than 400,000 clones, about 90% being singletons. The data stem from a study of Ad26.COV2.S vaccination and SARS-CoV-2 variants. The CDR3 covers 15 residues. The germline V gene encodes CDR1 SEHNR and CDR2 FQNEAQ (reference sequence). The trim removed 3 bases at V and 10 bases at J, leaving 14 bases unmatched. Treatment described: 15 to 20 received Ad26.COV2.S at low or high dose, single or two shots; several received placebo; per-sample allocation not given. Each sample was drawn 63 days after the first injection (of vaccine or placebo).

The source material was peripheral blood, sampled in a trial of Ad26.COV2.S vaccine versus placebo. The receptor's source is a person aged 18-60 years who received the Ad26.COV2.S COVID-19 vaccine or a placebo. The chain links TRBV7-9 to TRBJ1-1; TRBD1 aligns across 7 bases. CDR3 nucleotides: TGTGCCAGCAGCTTTCCGACAGGGATAGTTTGGGGAGCTTTCTTT. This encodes CASSFPTGIVWGAFF. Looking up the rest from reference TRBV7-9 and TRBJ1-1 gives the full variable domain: DTGVSQNPRHKITKRGQNVTFRCDPISEHNRLYWYRQTLGQGPEFLTYFQNEAQLEKSRLLSDRFSAERPKGSFSTLEIQRTEQGDSAMYLCASSFPTGIVWGAFFGQGTRLTVV.